Listed here are 32 T cell receptor beta chains from one sample, sequenced in a study of beta chain features in type 1 diabetes. Overall study findings and caveats: Among patients with Type 1 diabetes, TCRB CDR3s were moderately but significantly shorter in every one of the four CD4+ subsets.

No antigen is known for these receptors. TCRB transcripts that were expressed got sequenced, as all of the isolated RNA had been reverse transcribed. The repertoire was sequenced with immunoSEQ multiplex PCR; TCRdb's copy has only in-frame clones and lacks some. Of nearly 700,000 clones listed, 13% are singletons. Sequenced input: naive CD4+ T cells from blood. The source is a man aged 18 to 29 with type 1 diabetes.

This chain's CDR3 is CASTRTSGSQETQYF. CDR3 DNA: TGTGCCAGCACCCGGACTAGCGGGTCTCAAGAGACCCAGTACTTC. This chain links TRBV6-5 with TRBJ2-5, with 11 bases matching TRBD2. This CDR3 comprises 15 residues. After removal of 7 bases from V and 2 bases from J, the junction contained 6 bases not matched to a gene. Germline CDR1 is MNHEY and CDR2 is SVGAGI.

The gene calls are TRBV9 and TRBJ2-3; a possible D gene is TRBD1 (6 bases). CDR3 length: 18 amino acids. CDR1 and CDR2 from the germline V gene are SGDLS and YYNGEE. V shed 0 bases and J shed 0 bases, with 17 bases lying between them. CDR3 protein: CASSVAGALWGSTDTQYF. The CDR3 nucleotides read TGTGCCAGCAGCGTAGCAGGGGCGCTATGGGGAAGCACAGATACGCAGTATTTT. Together with reference TRBV9 and TRBJ2-3, the CDR3 gives the full variable domain: DSGVTQTPKHLITATGQRVTLRCSPRSGDLSVYWYQQSLDQGLQFLIQYYNGEERAKGNILERFSAQQFPDLHSELNLSSLELGDSALYFCASSVAGALWGSTDTQYFGPGTRLTVL.

The chain carries TRBV2 and TRBJ1-5, with TRBD1 matching over 7 bases. The CDR3 sequence is 16 residues long. Germline V gives CDR1 SNHLY, CDR2 FYNNEI. J gave up 7 bases and V 1 base, and 10 bases lay outside the gene matches. The CDR3 protein is CASSEGEGTARQPQHF. CDR3 nucleotides: TGTGCCAGCAGTGAAGGTGAGGGGACAGCGAGACAGCCCCAGCATTTT.

The chain couples TRBV28 to TRBJ2-7; D might be TRBD1 or TRBD2, each matching 7 bases. CDR1 and CDR2 from the germline V gene are MDHEN and SYDVKM. V dropped 6 bases and J dropped 2 bases, with 11 bases sitting between them. This CDR3 region has 13 residues. The CDR3: CASRSGGAYEQYF. The CDR3 region has the DNA TGTGCCAGCAGGTCAGGGGGGGCCTACGAGCAGTACTTC.

V usage is TRBV4-1 and J usage is TRBJ2-5, with 9 bases identical to TRBD2. This CDR3 is built from 15 residues. The ends lost 0 bases at V and 1 base at J; junction bases unmatched: 0. Germline V gives CDR1 MGHRA, CDR2 YSYEKL. The CDR3 nucleotides are TGCGCCAGCAGCCAAGAGACTAGCGGCCAAGAGACCCAGTACTTC. Encoded protein: CASSQETSGQETQYF.

This rearrangement joins TRBV6-5 to TRBJ1-2; D is unresolved. CDR1 is MNHEY, CDR2 SVGAGI, per germline. V was clipped by 2 bases and J by 1 base, with 8 bases between them. This CDR3 contains 14 residues. The CDR3 here is CASSYGEFNYGYTF. The DNA for the CDR3 is TGTGCCAGCAGTTACGGGGAATTTAACTATGGCTACACCTTC.

The rearrangement joins TRBV4-1 to TRBJ1-4, with TRBD1 matching 7 bases. The germline V gene encodes CDR1 MGHRA and CDR2 YSYEKL. The CDR3 spans 15 residues. V trimming: 2 bases; J trimming: 8 bases; junction bases outside the gene matches: 8. The CDR3 nucleotides read TGCGCCAGCAGCCAACCCGACAGGGTCGAGGAAAAACTGTTTTTT. Translating gives CASSQPDRVEEKLFF.

This sequence joins TRBV25-1 and TRBJ2-6; the D is unclear. Germline values: CDR1 MGHDK, CDR2 SYGVNS. This CDR3 comprises 15 residues. V shed 3 bases and J shed 0 bases, with 6 bases lying between them. In DNA form, the CDR3 reads TGTGCCAGCAGTGATGGGTTCTCTGGGGCCAACGTCCTGACTTTC. Translation gives CASSDGFSGANVLTF.

This chain links TRBV4-1 with TRBJ2-2, with D possibly being TRBD2 (5 bases). Trimming cost V 2 bases and J 0 bases, with 16 bases left between them. CDR1 and CDR2 (germline): MGHRA, YSYEKL. This CDR3 contains 18 residues. CDR3 in DNA: TGCGCCAGCAGCCAACCACCCGGCGGGTATACGAACACCGGGGAGCTGTTTTTT. Its protein product is CASSQPPGGYTNTGELFF.

This clone was observed a handful of times. The CDR3 DNA sequence: TGTGCCTGGAGTCCTGTCGAGACCCAGTACTTC. It translates to CAWSPVETQYF. The V call is TRBV30, the J call TRBJ2-5; no clear D gene. Looked up from germline, CDR1 is GTSNPN and CDR2 is SVGIG (reference sequence). V was cut by 2 bases and J by 5 bases, with 6 bases left in between. The CDR3 is made up of 11 amino acids.

This chain uses TRBV6-5 with TRBJ2-7; 7 nucleotides line up with TRBD1. Germline assignment: CDR1 MNHEY and CDR2 SVGAGI. J was trimmed by 2 bases and V by 5 bases; bases with no gene match: 9. The CDR3 sequence is 15 residues long. The CDR3 coding sequence is TGTGCCAGCAGTGCCGGGACAGCGGATGCCTACGAGCAGTACTTC. Its translation is CASSAGTADAYEQYF.

V gene TRBV10-3 combines with J gene TRBJ2-7, with 12 nucleotides matching TRBD1. The germline V gene encodes CDR1 ENHRY and CDR2 SYGVKD. The CDR3 consists of 14 residues. V was pared by 11 bases and J by 5 bases, with 10 bases of the junction left unmatched. In nucleotides, the CDR3 is TGTGCCGCGGGACAGGGGGCCAACGGTGACGAGCAGTACTTC. Its translation: CAAGQGANGDEQYF.

The chain couples TRBV7-9 to TRBJ2-7, with 7 bases identical to TRBD1. This CDR3 region has 14 residues. V lost 5 bases and J lost 3; bases outside the gene matches: 7. The germline V gene has CDR1 SEHNR and CDR2 FQNEAQ (reference sequence). The CDR3 sequence: CASSIGQGVYEQYF. In DNA, the CDR3 is TGTGCCAGCAGCATTGGGCAGGGGGTCTACGAGCAGTACTTC.

This clone was seen a few times. The chain links TRBV30 to TRBJ1-4, with D maybe TRBD1 (6 bases). V was trimmed by 5 bases and J by 0 bases, leaving 19 bases between them. CDR1 and CDR2 (germline): GTSNPN, SVGIG (reference sequence). The CDR3 has 17 residues. As DNA, the CDR3 is TGTGCCTGGGGAGCCGCGACAGGACTTGCAACTAATGAAAAACTGTTTTTT. Translated: CAWGAATGLATNEKLFF.

The rearrangement links TRBV30 to TRBJ2-7; 7 nucleotides align to TRBD1. The junction had 3 bases not matched to a gene; V was cut back by 3 bases and J by 1 base. CDR3 length equals 13 residues. Germline CDR1 and CDR2: GTSNPN and SVGIG (reference sequence). The CDR3 is CAWRFRGSYEQYF. CDR3 coding DNA: TGTGCCTGGAGATTCAGGGGGTCCTACGAGCAGTACTTC.

This clone was counted a few times. V and J are TRBV14 and TRBJ1-2; TRBD1 agrees at 7 bases. Trimming removed 6 bases from V and 8 bases from J; junction bases left unmatched: 6. Germline loops: CDR1 SGHDN, CDR2 FVKESK. The CDR3 has 12 residues. The CDR3 sequence: CASSPGQQGYTF. Here the CDR3 DNA reads TGTGCCAGCAGTCCGGGACAGCAGGGCTACACCTTC.

This clone has just a few counts. This sequence joins TRBV7-9 and TRBJ2-5; D is unresolved. CDR1 SEHNR and CDR2 FQNEAQ come from the germline V gene (reference sequence). The CDR3 runs 13 residues. Trimming left V 5 bases short and J 5 bases short, with 12 bases between. The CDR3 bases are TGTGCCAGCAGCATACCACAAGAGGAGACCCAGTACTTC. Residues: CASSIPQEETQYF.

This clone was recorded a few times. The rearrangement joins TRBV7-2 to TRBJ1-6, with D tentatively TRBD1 (5 bases). Trimming took 1 base from V and 6 from J, leaving 16 bases between them. Looked up from germline, CDR1 is SGHTA and CDR2 is FQGNSA. The CDR3 runs 17 residues. CDR3 DNA: TGTGCCAGCAGCTTAGTGGGGACTGCTGGGTCTAATTCACCCCTCCACTTT. The encoded protein is CASSLVGTAGSNSPLHF.

The V gene is TRBV10-3, the J gene TRBJ1-2; D not resolved. Trimming left V 2 bases short and J 8 bases short, with 12 bases between. The CDR3 loop spans 13 amino acids. Germline CDR1 reads ENHRY; CDR2 reads SYGVKD. The CDR3 loop is CAISEGRPGGYTF. CDR3 sequence (DNA): TGTGCCATCAGTGAGGGCAGACCGGGGGGCTACACCTTC.

This chain joins TRBV5-4 and TRBJ1-2, with D uncertain. The CDR3 has 13 residues. Germline CDR1 and CDR2: SGHNT and YYREEE (reference sequence). Trimming shortened V by 1 base and J by 8 bases, and 12 bases separated the two germline ends. The CDR3 coding sequence is TGTGCCAGCAGCTTGATAGGCCCTCTCGGCTACACCTTC. It codes for CASSLIGPLGYTF.

The genes are TRBV19 and TRBJ2-1; TRBD1 matches 9 bases. The germline V gene encodes CDR1 LNHDA and CDR2 SQIVND (reference sequence). With 6 bases clipped from V and 6 bases from J, the junction kept 6 bases outside the gene matches. This CDR3 has 14 amino acids. The CDR3 coding sequence is TGTGCCAGTAGCCGGACAGGGGTTTCCAATGAGCAGTTCTTC. It encodes CASSRTGVSNEQFF.

This clone appeared a few times. The chain couples TRBV5-4 to TRBJ2-1, with D unclear. The CDR3 runs to 14 residues. Looked up from germline, CDR1 is SGHNT and CDR2 is YYREEE (reference sequence). V was clipped by 0 bases and J by 6 bases, with 10 bases between them. In DNA form, the CDR3 reads TGTGCCAGCAGCTTGGATTACAGTACCAATGAGCAGTTCTTC. Encoded protein: CASSLDYSTNEQFF.

The rearrangement joins TRBV19 to TRBJ2-1, with 8 positions matching TRBD1. V was clipped by 4 bases and J by 2 bases; unmatched bases: 4. Per the germline V gene, CDR1 is LNHDA and CDR2 is SQIVND (reference sequence). The CDR3 runs to 15 residues. CDR3 region: CASSTRTGPYNEQFF. The CDR3 DNA sequence: TGTGCCAGTAGTACTCGGACAGGGCCCTACAATGAGCAGTTCTTC. Full variable domain (outside the CDR3, taken from reference TRBV19 and TRBJ2-1): DGGITQSPKYLFRKEGQNVTLSCEQNLNHDAMYWYRQDPGQGLRLIYYSQIVNDFQKGDIAEGYSVSREKKESFPLTVTSAQKNPTAFYLCASSTRTGPYNEQFFGPGTRLTVL.

The chain is built from TRBV29-1 and TRBJ2-7; D unresolved. Deletions cut 4 bases from V and 5 bases from J, with 12 bases between. The CDR3 runs 12 residues. CDR1 and CDR2 from the germline V gene are SQVTM and ANQGSEA. CDR3 protein: CSVGGGPHEQYF. CDR3 in DNA: TGCAGCGTTGGGGGTGGACCCCACGAGCAGTACTTC.

The chain links TRBV7-2 to TRBJ2-2; no reliable D call. Germline V gene sequence: CDR1 SGHTA, CDR2 FQGNSA. The CDR3 is 14 amino acids. The V end was cut by 7 bases, the J end by 1 base, with 10 bases between. The CDR3 protein is CASTHTQNTGELFF. The CDR3, as DNA: TGTGCCAGCACCCATACCCAGAACACCGGGGAGCTGTTTTTT. Variable domain in full (rest from reference TRBV7-2 and TRBJ2-2): GAGVSQSPSNKVTEKGKDVELRCDPISGHTALYWYRQSLGQGLEFLIYFQGNSAPDKSGLPSDRFSAERTGGSVSTLTIQRTQQEDSAVYLCASTHTQNTGELFFGEGSRLTVL.

The V and J genes are TRBV19 and TRBJ2-7; 8 nucleotides agree with TRBD1. Per germline, CDR1 LNHDA and CDR2 SQIVND (reference sequence). Unmatched junction bases numbered 3, after V lost 4 bases and J lost 1 base. The CDR3 runs 14 residues. CDR3 sequence (DNA): TGTGCCAGTAGTAATCAGGGGGCTTCCTACGAGCAGTACTTC. Amino acids: CASSNQGASYEQYF.

The rearrangement links TRBV28 to TRBJ2-5; D is unresolved. Trimming took off 1 base at V and 5 bases at J, with 17 bases between the two ends. The germline CDR1 and CDR2 sequences are MDHEN and SYDVKM. The CDR3 consists of 16 residues. The DNA of the CDR3 is TGTGCCAGCAGTTTATTTCCTGCATGGCAATCGGAGACCCAGTACTTC. Its protein product is CASSLFPAWQSETQYF.

The rearrangement links TRBV30 to TRBJ2-1; D gene uncertain. The CDR3 loop spans 11 amino acids. CDR1 GTSNPN and CDR2 SVGIG come from the germline V gene (reference sequence). V was pared by 2 bases and J by 15 bases, with 14 bases between. CDR3 amino acids: CAWSPANVWFF. The CDR3 DNA reads TGTGCCTGGAGTCCCGCGAATGTCTGGTTCTTC. Together with reference TRBV30 and TRBJ2-1, the CDR3 gives the full variable domain: SQTIHQWPATLVQPVGSPLSLECTVEGTSNPNLYWYRQAAGRGLQLLFYSVGIGQISSEVPQNLSASRPQDRQFILSSKKLLLSDSGFYLCAWSPANVWFFGPGTRLTVL.

This clone appeared a few times. The rearrangement links TRBV6-6 to TRBJ2-5; TRBD1 or TRBD2 may be the D gene (5 bases each). CDR1 MNHNY and CDR2 SVGAGI come from the germline V gene (reference sequence). Trimming pared 2 bases from V and 4 bases from J, leaving 14 bases between. The CDR3 runs to 15 residues. The CDR3 coding sequence is TGTGCCAGCAGTTACGGGGGTCCCGTTGGAGAGACCCAGTACTTC. The encoded protein is CASSYGGPVGETQYF.

This clone came up a few times. The chain couples TRBV6-5 to TRBJ2-7, with TRBD1 matching 9 bases. Germline V gene sequence: CDR1 MNHEY, CDR2 SVGAGI. This CDR3 region has 14 residues. With V trimmed by 4 bases and J by 5 bases, 6 bases remained unmatched. The CDR3 DNA follows: TGTGCCAGCAGTTCCGGGACAGGGAGCCACGAGCAGTACTTC. Residues: CASSSGTGSHEQYF.

This clone has a handful of counts. CDR3 loop: CASSRTVEAFF. The CDR3 DNA sequence: TGTGCCAGCAGCCGGACAGTTGAAGCTTTCTTT. The chain combines TRBV11-2 with TRBJ1-1, with D possibly TRBD1 on 6 matching bases. Per the germline V gene, CDR1 is SGHAT and CDR2 is FQNNGV. V was trimmed by 5 bases and J by 7 bases, leaving 8 bases between them. This CDR3 spans 11 amino acids.

The rearrangement links TRBV5-1 to TRBJ2-3; D is unclear. There are 13 residues in the CDR3. In germline, CDR1 is SGHRS, CDR2 YFSETQ. V shed 4 bases and J shed 4 bases, with 10 bases lying between them. CDR3 loop: CASSPTAADTQYF. CDR3 nucleotide sequence: TGCGCCAGCAGCCCAACAGCCGCAGATACGCAGTATTTT.